The 11 T cell receptor beta chains given below trace back to one sample, sequenced in a study of OX40 agonist ivuxolimab in advanced cancers. Clones were read by immunoSEQ multiplex PCR, and TCRdb kept only the in-frame ones, dropping some. Of around 72,000 clones detected, over 75% appear once; the ten largest clones hold 5%. The sample here was CD4+ or CD8+ T cells sorted from blood, taken in a trial of the OX40 agonist ivuxolimab. Receptors were obtained from an adult with an advanced solid tumor such as melanoma, head and neck, liver or kidney cancer.

This rearrangement joins TRBV5-1 to TRBJ2-7; 8 positions match TRBD2. The CDR3 loop spans 15 amino acids. Trimming took 0 bases from V and 1 from J; bases not matched to a gene: 3. Looked up from germline, CDR1 is SGHRS and CDR2 is YFSETQ. CDR3 sequence: CASSLGTSQSYEQYF. The CDR3 DNA sequence: TGCGCCAGCAGCTTGGGGACTAGCCAATCCTACGAGCAGTACTTC.

The V call is TRBV19, the J call TRBJ2-5; 8 positions agree with TRBD1. CDR1 and CDR2 from the germline V gene are LNHDA and SQIVND (reference sequence). V shed 8 bases, J shed 2 bases, and the junction held 4 bases outside the gene matches. CDR3 size: 13 residues. The chain's CDR3 is CASGTGKQETQYF. The DNA of the CDR3 is TGTGCCAGTGGGACAGGAAAACAAGAGACCCAGTACTTC.

The rearrangement uses TRBV2 and TRBJ2-1, with 10 bases matching TRBD1. CDR3 length: 14 amino acids. V dropped 6 bases and J dropped 6; count of bases not matched to a gene: 5. Germline loops: CDR1 SNHLY, CDR2 FYNNEI. CDR3 loop: CASRGQGISNEQFF. The CDR3 coding sequence is TGTGCCAGCAGGGGACAGGGGATCTCCAATGAGCAGTTCTTC.

The J gene is TRBJ2-1, the V gene TRBV5-6; 7 bases fit TRBD2. Trimming took 3 bases from V and 7 from J; bases not matched to a gene: 10. This CDR3 contains 15 residues. Germline assignment: CDR1 SGHDT and CDR2 YYEEEE. The CDR3 region is CASSSDGTTTNEQFF. CDR3 nucleotides: TGTGCCAGCAGCTCTGACGGGACTACTACAAATGAGCAGTTCTTC.

This clone was observed a handful of times. The V call is TRBV14, the J call TRBJ2-1; 7 positions agree with TRBD1. Looked up from germline, CDR1 is SGHDN and CDR2 is FVKESK. CDR3 length: 12 amino acids. V gave up 4 bases and J gave up 15 bases; unmatched junction bases: 9. The CDR3, as DNA: TGTGCCAGCAGCCCTAAGGGGGCTAGCTTGTTCTTC. This gives the protein CASSPKGASLFF.

The chain couples TRBV14 to TRBJ1-5; no firm D call. Trimming left V 4 bases short and J 1 base short, with 8 bases between. CDR3 length equals 14 residues. The germline V gene has CDR1 SGHDN and CDR2 FVKESK. The DNA of the CDR3 is TGTGCCAGCAGCCGAACGGGGAGCAATCAGCCCCAGCATTTT. As protein: CASSRTGSNQPQHF.

This chain joins TRBV5-5 and TRBJ1-6; no reliable D call. The V gene's germline CDR1 is SGHKS and CDR2 YYEKEE (reference sequence). This CDR3 spans 15 amino acids. V lost 2 bases and J lost 5, with 11 bases in between. CDR3 sequence reads: CASSFLPGDNSPLHF. Written as DNA, the CDR3 is TGTGCCAGCAGCTTCTTACCCGGCGATAATTCACCCCTCCACTTT. Based on the CDR3 plus reference TRBV5-5 and TRBJ1-6, the full variable domain is DAGVTQSPTHLIKTRGQQVTLRCSPISGHKSVSWYQQVLGQGPQFIFQYYEKEERGRGNFPDRFSARQFPNYSSELNVNALLLGDSALYLCASSFLPGDNSPLHFGNGTRLTVT.

A word on this clone: The same CDR3 arises from other DNA sequences in this sample as well. The chain links TRBV4-2 to TRBJ2-7; 9 nucleotides line up with TRBD2. Germline assignment: CDR1 LGHNA and CDR2 YNFKEQ. The CDR3 runs to 15 residues. V lost 0 bases to trimming and J lost 0 bases; unmatched junction nucleotides: 0. CDR3 sequence (DNA): TGTGCCAGCAGCCAAGAGACTAGCGGCTCCTACGAGCAGTACTTC. It codes for CASSQETSGSYEQYF.

The chain is built from TRBV7-9 and TRBJ1-1; weak D call: TRBD1 (6 bases). Deletions cut 5 bases from V and 3 bases from J, with 13 bases between. This CDR3 has 14 residues. CDR1 is SEHNR, CDR2 FQNEAQ, per germline (reference sequence). Here the CDR3 reads CASSILDSYTEAFF. The DNA of the CDR3 is TGTGCCAGCAGCATACTGGACAGCTACACTGAAGCTTTCTTT.

This rearrangement joins TRBV10-2 to TRBJ2-3; 12 bases agree with TRBD2. The V gene end was trimmed by 6 bases and the J gene end by 5 bases; junction bases not matched to a gene: 6. The germline V gene encodes CDR1 WSHSY and CDR2 SAAADI. The CDR3 runs to 15 residues. The CDR3 nucleotides are TGCGCCAGCAGCCCTAGCGGGGGGGCGGTAGATACGCAGTATTTT. This sequence encodes CASSPSGGAVDTQYF.

The genes are TRBV4-2 and TRBJ2-5, with 13 positions matching TRBD2. CDR1 and CDR2 (germline): LGHNA, YNFKEQ. The J segment lost 4 bases and the V segment lost 1 base, leaving 12 bases of the junction unmatched. There are 19 residues in the CDR3. The CDR3 region is CASSQGTGTSGMLRETQYF. The CDR3 DNA reads TGTGCCAGCAGCCAAGGGACCGGGACTAGCGGGATGTTGAGAGAGACCCAGTACTTC.